A selection of T cell receptor beta chains follows, all from one sample in a study of T-cell memory formation after mild COVID-19. TCRdb reprocessed the 5' RACE reads with MiXCR, giving one entry per CDR3 protein. The data show roughly 170,000 distinct CDR3 sequences, about 18% seen once. Sequenced sample: PBMCs or a T cell subset sorted from them (not recorded which). These receptors were collected from a man aged 18 to 30 who had mild COVID-19 (a few samples of this study predate the infection). Cell type and time point are not known. CDR3s include the opening cysteine and the closing phenylalanine or tryptophan. A D gene is named only where the DNA matches it firmly. Rows give clone size only sometimes, using once, few, many, or a class for an expanded clone.

>-|-|TRBV14|TRBJ2-7
TGTGCCAGCAGCCGCCTGGAGCGTTACGAGCAGTACTTC
CASSRLERYEQYF
>-|many|TRBV29-1|TRBJ1-1
TGCAGCGGACACAGGAACACTGAAGCTTTCTTT
CSGHRNTEAFF
>-|few|TRBV7-2|TRBJ1-6
TGTGCCAGCAGCTGGGCGGCAGCAAGCTCCTATAATTCACCCCTCCACTTT
CASSWAAASSYNSPLHF
>-|-|TRBV20-1|TRBJ2-7
TGCAGTGCTAGAGATGACATTTTCTACGAGCAGTACTTC
CSARDDIFYEQYF
>TRBD1|few|TRBV9|TRBJ2-2
TGTGCCAGCAGCCCGTTAAGACAGGGGGACACCGGGGAGCTGTTTTTT
CASSPLRQGDTGELFF
>TRBD1|-|TRBV7-9|TRBJ2-1
TGTGCCAGCAGCGGGGACAGGATCCTGTTTTACAATGAGCAGTTCTTC
CASSGDRILFYNEQFF
>-|-|TRBV11-1|TRBJ2-4
TGTGCCAGCAGCCGGGACATCCAAGGAAGAGAGTACTTC
CASSRDIQGREYF
>-|many|TRBV20-1|TRBJ1-2
TGCAGTGCTGGGTCAGACTATGGCTACACCTTC
CSAGSDYGYTF
>-|once|TRBV5-1|TRBJ2-7
TGCGCCAGCAGCTTGGCCGACGAGCAGTACTTC
CASSLADEQYF
>-|once|TRBV3-1|TRBJ2-3
TGTGCCAGCAGCCAAGATGCCATGCGAGGGGGCACAGATACGCAGTATTTT
CASSQDAMRGGTDTQYF
>-|-|TRBV6-5|TRBJ1-5
TGTGCCAGCAGCCGCTCCGGGGGGAATCAGCCCCAGCATTTT
CASSRSGGNQPQHF
>-|-|TRBV7-2|TRBJ2-4
TGTGCCAGCAGCCAGGGGAACATTCAGTACTTC
CASSQGNIQYF
>-|-|TRBV6-2/TRBV6-3|TRBJ1-2
TGTGCCAGCAGACCCGAGGGGCGCTACTATGGCTACACCTTC
CASRPEGRYYGYTF
>TRBD1|few|TRBV12-3/TRBV12-4|TRBJ1-2
TGTGCCAGCAGTTCACTGGGACAGGGTTCTTATGGCTACACCTTC
CASSSLGQGSYGYTF
>-|-|TRBV3-1|TRBJ2-1
TGTGCCAGCAGCCAAGGGACCGGATATGGTGAGCAGTTCTTC
CASSQGTGYGEQFF
>TRBD1|-|TRBV28|TRBJ1-5
TGTGCCAGCAGGGCAGGGGGCTCGGGTCAGCCCCAGCATTTT
CASRAGGSGQPQHF
>TRBD2|many|TRBV6-4|TRBJ2-3
TGTGCCAGCAGTGACTCGACTAGCGGGGGAGATACGCAGTATTTT
CASSDSTSGGDTQYF
>-|-|TRBV19|TRBJ2-7
TGTGCCAGTAGTACCCGACCTGGACCTTACGACGAGCAGTACTTC
CASSTRPGPYDEQYF
>-|-|TRBV5-6|TRBJ1-1
TGTGCCAGCAGCTTCTCCGGGACATTAGGGATGAACACTGAAGCTTTCTTT
CASSFSGTLGMNTEAFF
>-|few|TRBV9|TRBJ2-1
TGTGCCAGCAGCCCGACCGTTGGGATCTACAATGAGCAGTTCTTC
CASSPTVGIYNEQFF
>-|-|TRBV5-1|TRBJ1-1
TGCGCCAGCAGCTCCACGACGATGAACACTGAAGCTTTCTTT
CASSSTTMNTEAFF
>-|many|TRBV12-3/TRBV12-4|TRBJ2-1
TGTGCCAGCAGTTTAGCGGCAGGGCGGGAGTTCTTC
CASSLAAGREFF
>-|few|TRBV5-1|TRBJ2-2
TGCGCCAGCAGCCTGTCAGGGACCAAGCACACCGGGGAGCTGTTTTTT
CASSLSGTKHTGELFF
>-|-|TRBV2|TRBJ1-1
TGTGCCAGCAGTGAGTTAAGGGAGAACACTGAAGCTTTCTTT
CASSELRENTEAFF
>TRBD1|few|TRBV12-3/TRBV12-4|TRBJ1-3
TGTGCCAGCAGCCGATCGGGACAGGTTGGAAACACCATATATTTT
CASSRSGQVGNTIYF
>-|few|TRBV5-1|TRBJ1-1
TGCGCCAGCACCTGGGACGTTTTGAACACTGAAGCTTTCTTT
CASTWDVLNTEAFF
>TRBD1|few|TRBV12-3/TRBV12-4|TRBJ1-6
TGTGCCAGCCGCAGGGGGTTCGATTCACCCCTCCACTTT
CASRRGFDSPLHF
>TRBD1|few|TRBV7-9|TRBJ2-7
TGTGCCCTGGACAGGGCCTACGAGCAGTACTTC
CALDRAYEQYF
>TRBD1|few|TRBV27|TRBJ1-2
TGTGCCACCTCCAGGGGGTTTGGCTATGGCTACACCTTC
CATSRGFGYGYTF
>-|few|TRBV3-1|TRBJ1-1
TGTGCCAGCAGCCAGGGGACCCCGACTGAAGCTTTCTTT
CASSQGTPTEAFF
>-|-|TRBV15|TRBJ1-1
TGTGCCACCAGCAGAGGCGGGGGTCTGAACACTGAAGCTTTCTTT
CATSRGGGLNTEAFF
>TRBD1|few|TRBV6-2/TRBV6-3|TRBJ2-7
TGTGCCAGCAGTTTGACCAGGGGGAGAAGGTACGAGCAGTACTTC
CASSLTRGRRYEQYF
>-|few|TRBV20-1|TRBJ1-1
TGCAGTGCCGTGGGGGGGAACACTGAAGCTTTCTTT
CSAVGGNTEAFF
>-|-|TRBV5-4|TRBJ2-5
TGTGCCAGCAGCCAGAGCGCGCTCCAGTTCCAAGAGACCCAGTACTTC
CASSQSALQFQETQYF
>-|-|TRBV5-5|TRBJ2-2
TGTGCCAGCAGCTTGGACAGGTGGGGGGAGCTGTTTTTT
CASSLDRWGELFF
>-|-|TRBV12-3/TRBV12-4|TRBJ2-2
TGTGCCAGCAGTTTTCTGGGTCGGGAGCTGTTTTTT
CASSFLGRELFF
>TRBD2|-|TRBV20-1|TRBJ2-5
TGCAGTGCCCAGACTAGCGGGGGAGGCGAGACCCAGTACTTC
CSAQTSGGGETQYF
>-|-|TRBV5-1|TRBJ2-1
TGCGCCAGCGCGGTTGGCAGATACAATGAGCAGTTCTTC
CASAVGRYNEQFF
>-|-|TRBV7-2|TRBJ1-2
TGTGCCAGCAGCTTTGAAGGGCAATCGGGCTACACCTTC
CASSFEGQSGYTF
>-|-|TRBV2|TRBJ2-3
TGTGCCAGCAGTGCTAGGACAGTCACAGATACGCAGTATTTT
CASSARTVTDTQYF
>TRBD1|few|TRBV5-1|TRBJ1-5
TGCGCCAGCAGCCCCTGGGGACAGGGCAATCAGCCCCAGCATTTT
CASSPWGQGNQPQHF
>TRBD1|-|TRBV20-1|TRBJ1-4
TGCAGTGCTCAAAGGGACAGGCAGTTTTTT
CSAQRDRQFF
>-|few|TRBV12-3/TRBV12-4|TRBJ1-4
TGTGCCAGCAGTGTAATAAATGAAAAACTGTTTTTT
CASSVINEKLFF
>-|few|TRBV6-6|TRBJ1-6
TGTGCCAGCTTTGGGACCCGAAGCTCCTATAATTCACCCCTCCACTTT
CASFGTRSSYNSPLHF
>-|-|TRBV9|TRBJ1-2
TGTGCCAGCAGCGGCACCCCGGCTCCAGGAGTTGGCTACACCTTC
CASSGTPAPGVGYTF
>TRBD2|-|TRBV2|TRBJ2-2
TGTGCCAGCAGATCAACTAGCGGGGGCGCCGGGGAGCTGTTTTTT
CASRSTSGGAGELFF
>-|few|TRBV7-8|TRBJ1-2
TGTGCCAGCAGGAGTGATACAGGACGCCATGGCTACACCTTC
CASRSDTGRHGYTF
>-|-|TRBV5-1|TRBJ2-7
TGCGCCAGCAGCTTGGGCTCCTCCGACTACGAGCAGTACTTC
CASSLGSSDYEQYF
>-|-|TRBV20-1|TRBJ1-6
TGCAGTGCTAGTAAGACGCCGGGGGAGGCCCTCCACTTT
CSASKTPGEALHF
>-|few|TRBV12-3/TRBV12-4|TRBJ2-2
TGTGCCAGCAGTTTCAGCATTTTTGCCGGGGAGCTGTTTTTT
CASSFSIFAGELFF
>TRBD2|-|TRBV7-2|TRBJ2-1
TGTGCCAGCAGCGACCGGACTAGCGGGGCCAATGAGCAGTTCTTC
CASSDRTSGANEQFF
>-|-|TRBV20-1|TRBJ1-1
TGCAGTGCTATAGGGGGAAGTGGCCACACTGAAGCTTTCTTT
CSAIGGSGHTEAFF
>TRBD1|-|TRBV15|TRBJ1-2
TGTGCCACCGGCCGGGACAGGGGTTCGTTGGGCTACACCTTC
CATGRDRGSLGYTF
>-|few|TRBV19|TRBJ2-2
TGTGCCAGTAGTATACAGACTAACACCGGGGAGCTGTTTTTT
CASSIQTNTGELFF
>-|few|TRBV11-2|TRBJ2-3
TGTGCCAGCAGCTTAGGCACTAGCCGAGACACAGATACGCAGTATTTT
CASSLGTSRDTDTQYF
>-|-|TRBV7-8|TRBJ2-3
TGTGCCAGCAGCGAAGAAGGACGCACGCAGTATTTT
CASSEEGRTQYF
>-|-|TRBV7-9|TRBJ1-1
TGTGCCAGCAGCTTTGGACACCAGAACACTGAAGCTTTCTTT
CASSFGHQNTEAFF
>TRBD1|few|TRBV4-3|TRBJ1-1
TGCGCCAGCAGCCAAGTGGGACAGGGCGCTGAAGCTTTCTTT
CASSQVGQGAEAFF
>-|-|TRBV3-1|TRBJ1-1
TGTGCCAGCAGCCAAGGGGACACGGCTAAGGGGACTGAAGCTTTCTTT
CASSQGDTAKGTEAFF
>-|many|TRBV6-5|TRBJ1-1
TGTGCCAGCAGTTATTTGTTGGCAGGGACGAACACTGAAGCTTTCTTT
CASSYLLAGTNTEAFF